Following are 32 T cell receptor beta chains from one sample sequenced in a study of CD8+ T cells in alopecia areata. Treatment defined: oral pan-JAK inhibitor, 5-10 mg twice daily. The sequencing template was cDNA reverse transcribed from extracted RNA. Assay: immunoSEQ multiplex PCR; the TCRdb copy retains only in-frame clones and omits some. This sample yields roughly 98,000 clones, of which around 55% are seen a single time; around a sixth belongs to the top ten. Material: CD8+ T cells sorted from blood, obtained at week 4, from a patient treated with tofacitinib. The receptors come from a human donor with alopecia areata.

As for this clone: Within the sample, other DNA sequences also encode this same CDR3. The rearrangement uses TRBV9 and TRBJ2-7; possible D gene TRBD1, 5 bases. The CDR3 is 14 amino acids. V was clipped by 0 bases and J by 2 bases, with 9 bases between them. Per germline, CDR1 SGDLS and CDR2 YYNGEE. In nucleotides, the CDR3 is TGTGCCAGCAGCGTAGGGTCAGGGACCTACGAGCAGTACTTC. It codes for CASSVGSGTYEQYF.

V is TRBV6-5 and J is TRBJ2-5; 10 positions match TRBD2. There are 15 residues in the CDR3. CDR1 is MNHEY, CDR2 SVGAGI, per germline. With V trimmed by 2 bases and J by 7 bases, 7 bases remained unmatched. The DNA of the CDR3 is TGTGCCAGCAGTTACGCCACTAGCGGGGTAGGGACCCAGTACTTC. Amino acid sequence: CASSYATSGVGTQYF.

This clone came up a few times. The DNA of the CDR3 is TGTGCCATTCCAAGCCCCGACCGGGACAGGGGTGCCTATGGCTACACCTTC. Protein product: CAIPSPDRDRGAYGYTF. The chain has TRBV10-3 and TRBJ1-2, with TRBD1 identical over 10 bases. Trimming removed 9 bases from V and 4 bases from J; junction bases left unmatched: 17. CDR3 length: 17 residues. The germline V gene encodes CDR1 ENHRY and CDR2 SYGVKD.

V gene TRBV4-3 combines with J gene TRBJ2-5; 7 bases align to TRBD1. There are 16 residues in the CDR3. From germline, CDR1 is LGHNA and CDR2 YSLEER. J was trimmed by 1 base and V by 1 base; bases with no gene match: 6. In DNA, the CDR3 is TGCGCCAGCAGCCAAGCTGTGGCAGGGGGCCAAGAGACCCAGTACTTC. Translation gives CASSQAVAGGQETQYF.

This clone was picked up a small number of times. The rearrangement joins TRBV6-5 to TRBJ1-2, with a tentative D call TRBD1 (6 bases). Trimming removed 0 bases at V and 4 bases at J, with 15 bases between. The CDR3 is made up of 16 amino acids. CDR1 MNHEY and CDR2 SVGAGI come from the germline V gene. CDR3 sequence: CASSYSRRGGFYGYTF. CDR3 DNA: TGTGCCAGCAGTTACTCGAGGAGAGGGGGTTTCTATGGCTACACCTTC.

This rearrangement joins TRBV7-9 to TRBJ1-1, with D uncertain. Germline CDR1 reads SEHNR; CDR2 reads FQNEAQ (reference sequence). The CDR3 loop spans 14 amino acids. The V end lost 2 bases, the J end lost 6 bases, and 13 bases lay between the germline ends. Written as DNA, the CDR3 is TGTGCCAGCAGCTTAAGCAGGCCAGACGCTGAAGCTTTCTTT. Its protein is CASSLSRPDAEAFF.

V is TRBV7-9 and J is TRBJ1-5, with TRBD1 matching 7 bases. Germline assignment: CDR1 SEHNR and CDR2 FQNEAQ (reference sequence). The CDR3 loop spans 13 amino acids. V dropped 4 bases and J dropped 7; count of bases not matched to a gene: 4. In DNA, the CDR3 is TGTGCCAGCAGCTCAGGGACAGACCAGCCCCAGCATTTT. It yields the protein CASSSGTDQPQHF.

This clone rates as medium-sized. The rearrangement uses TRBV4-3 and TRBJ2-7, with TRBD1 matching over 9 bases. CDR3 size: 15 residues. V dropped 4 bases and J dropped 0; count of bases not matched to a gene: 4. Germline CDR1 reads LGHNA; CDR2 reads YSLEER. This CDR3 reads CASSPVTGGSYEQYF. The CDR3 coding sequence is TGCGCCAGCAGCCCTGTGACAGGGGGCTCCTACGAGCAGTACTTC.

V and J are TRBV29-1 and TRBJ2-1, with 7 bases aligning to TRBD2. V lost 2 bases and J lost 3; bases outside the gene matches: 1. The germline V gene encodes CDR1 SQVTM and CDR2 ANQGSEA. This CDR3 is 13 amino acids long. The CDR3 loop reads CSVESGDYNEQFF. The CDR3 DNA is TGCAGCGTTGAAAGCGGGGACTACAATGAGCAGTTCTTC.

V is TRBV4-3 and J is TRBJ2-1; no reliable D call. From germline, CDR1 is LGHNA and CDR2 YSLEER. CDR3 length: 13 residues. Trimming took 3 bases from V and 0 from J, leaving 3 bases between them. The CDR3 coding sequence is TGCGCCAGCAGCCAGGCCTCCTACAATGAGCAGTTCTTC. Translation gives CASSQASYNEQFF.

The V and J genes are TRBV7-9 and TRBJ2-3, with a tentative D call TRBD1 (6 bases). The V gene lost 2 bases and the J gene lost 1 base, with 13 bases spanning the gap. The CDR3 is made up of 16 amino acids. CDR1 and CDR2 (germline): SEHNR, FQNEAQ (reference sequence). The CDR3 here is CASSLTGPGGTDTQYF. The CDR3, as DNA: TGTGCCAGCAGCTTAACCGGCCCAGGGGGCACAGATACGCAGTATTTT.

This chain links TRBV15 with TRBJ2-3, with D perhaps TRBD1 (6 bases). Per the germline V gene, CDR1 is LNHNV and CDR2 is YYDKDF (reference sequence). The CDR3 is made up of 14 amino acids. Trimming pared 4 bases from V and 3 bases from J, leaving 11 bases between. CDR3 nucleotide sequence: TGTGCCACCAGCACTAGTACAGGGACAGATACGCAGTATTTT. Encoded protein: CATSTSTGTDTQYF.

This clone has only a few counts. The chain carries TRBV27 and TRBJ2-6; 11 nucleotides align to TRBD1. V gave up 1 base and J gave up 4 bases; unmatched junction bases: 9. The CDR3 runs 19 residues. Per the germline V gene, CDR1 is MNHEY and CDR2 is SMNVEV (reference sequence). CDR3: CASSLLSRDRGGGANVLTF. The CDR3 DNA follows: TGTGCCAGCAGTTTATTGTCCCGGGACAGGGGGGGCGGGGCCAACGTCCTGACTTTC.

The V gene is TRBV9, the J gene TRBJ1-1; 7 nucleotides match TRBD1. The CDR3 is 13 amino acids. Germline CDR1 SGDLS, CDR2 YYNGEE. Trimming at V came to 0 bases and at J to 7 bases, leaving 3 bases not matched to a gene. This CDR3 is CASSVDQGDEAFF. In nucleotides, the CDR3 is TGTGCCAGCAGCGTAGATCAGGGGGATGAAGCTTTCTTT.

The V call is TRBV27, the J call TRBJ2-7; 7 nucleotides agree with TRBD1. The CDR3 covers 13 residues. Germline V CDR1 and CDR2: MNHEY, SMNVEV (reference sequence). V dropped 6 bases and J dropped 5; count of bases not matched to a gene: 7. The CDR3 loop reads CASRLTGNHEQYF. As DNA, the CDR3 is TGTGCCAGCAGACTGACAGGGAACCACGAGCAGTACTTC.

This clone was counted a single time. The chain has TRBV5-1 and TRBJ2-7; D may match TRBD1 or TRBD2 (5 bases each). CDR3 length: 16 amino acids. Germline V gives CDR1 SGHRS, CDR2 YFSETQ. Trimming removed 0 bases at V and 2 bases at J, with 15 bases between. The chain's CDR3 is CASSLGQGARTYEQYF. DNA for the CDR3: TGCGCCAGCAGCTTGGGCCAGGGAGCGCGGACCTACGAGCAGTACTTC.

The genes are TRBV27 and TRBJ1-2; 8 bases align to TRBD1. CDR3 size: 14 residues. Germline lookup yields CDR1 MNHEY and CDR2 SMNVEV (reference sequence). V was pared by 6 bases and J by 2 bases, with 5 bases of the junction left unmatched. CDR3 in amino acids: CASRQTGANYGYTF. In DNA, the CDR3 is TGTGCCAGCAGACAGACAGGGGCGAACTATGGCTACACCTTC.

The CDR3 protein is CASSLGQGDEQYF. In DNA form, the CDR3 reads TGCGCCAGCAGCCTTGGCCAGGGGGACGAGCAGTACTTC. The chain couples TRBV4-3 to TRBJ2-7; 7 bases line up with TRBD1. V dropped 4 bases and J dropped 5; count of bases not matched to a gene: 5. CDR1 is LGHNA and CDR2 is YSLEER in the germline V gene. This CDR3 has 13 amino acids.

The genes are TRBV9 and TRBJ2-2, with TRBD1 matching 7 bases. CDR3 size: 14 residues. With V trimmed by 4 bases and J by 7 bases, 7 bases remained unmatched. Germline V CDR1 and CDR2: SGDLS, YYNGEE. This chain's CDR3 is CASSLDRANGELFF. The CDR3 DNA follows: TGTGCCAGCAGCTTAGACAGGGCCAACGGGGAGCTGTTTTTT.

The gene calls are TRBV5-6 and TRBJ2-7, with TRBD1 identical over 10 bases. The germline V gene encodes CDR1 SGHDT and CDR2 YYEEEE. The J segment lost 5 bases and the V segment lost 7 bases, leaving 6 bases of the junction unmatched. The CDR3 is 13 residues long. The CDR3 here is CASGDRGRNEQYF. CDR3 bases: TGTGCCAGCGGGGACAGGGGTCGAAACGAGCAGTACTTC.

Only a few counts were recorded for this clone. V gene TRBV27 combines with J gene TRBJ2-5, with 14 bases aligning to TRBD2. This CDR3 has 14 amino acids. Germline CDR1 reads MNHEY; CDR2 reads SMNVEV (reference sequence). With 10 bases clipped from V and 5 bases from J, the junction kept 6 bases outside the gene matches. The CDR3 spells CATQGLAGEETQYF. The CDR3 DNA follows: TGTGCCACCCAGGGACTAGCGGGAGAGGAGACCCAGTACTTC.

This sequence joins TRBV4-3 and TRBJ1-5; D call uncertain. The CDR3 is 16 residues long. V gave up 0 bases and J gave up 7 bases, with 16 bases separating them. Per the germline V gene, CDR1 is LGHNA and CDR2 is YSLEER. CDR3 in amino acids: CASSQDRIGLNQPQHF. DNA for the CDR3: TGCGCCAGCAGCCAAGACCGCATAGGGTTAAACCAGCCCCAGCATTTT.

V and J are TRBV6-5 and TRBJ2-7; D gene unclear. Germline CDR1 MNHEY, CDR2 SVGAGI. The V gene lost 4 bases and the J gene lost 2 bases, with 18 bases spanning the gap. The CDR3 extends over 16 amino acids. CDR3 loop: CASSSSGWSDPYEQYF. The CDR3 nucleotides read TGTGCCAGCAGTTCATCGGGTTGGAGCGACCCCTACGAGCAGTACTTC.

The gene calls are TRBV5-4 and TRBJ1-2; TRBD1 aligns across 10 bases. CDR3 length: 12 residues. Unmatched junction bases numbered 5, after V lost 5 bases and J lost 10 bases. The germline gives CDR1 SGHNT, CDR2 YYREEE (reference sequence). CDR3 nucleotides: TGTGCCAGCAGGTCCGGGACAGGGGTCTACACCTTC. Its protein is CASRSGTGVYTF.

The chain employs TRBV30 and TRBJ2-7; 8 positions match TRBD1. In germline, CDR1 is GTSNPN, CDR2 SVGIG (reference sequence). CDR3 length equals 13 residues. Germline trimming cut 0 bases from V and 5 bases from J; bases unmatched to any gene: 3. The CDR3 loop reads CAWSVGQGHEQYF. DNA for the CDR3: TGTGCCTGGAGTGTCGGACAGGGCCACGAGCAGTACTTC.

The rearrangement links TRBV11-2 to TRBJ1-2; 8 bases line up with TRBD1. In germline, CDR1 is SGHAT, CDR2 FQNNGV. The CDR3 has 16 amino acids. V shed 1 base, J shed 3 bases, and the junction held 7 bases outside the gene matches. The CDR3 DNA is TGTGCCAGCAGCTTAGCAGGACAGGGAATTTACTATGGCTACACCTTC. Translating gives CASSLAGQGIYYGYTF.

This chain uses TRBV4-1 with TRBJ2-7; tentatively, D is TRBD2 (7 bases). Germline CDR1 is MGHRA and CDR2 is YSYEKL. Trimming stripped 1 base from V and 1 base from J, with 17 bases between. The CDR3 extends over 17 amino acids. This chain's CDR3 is CASSQGGGAFSSYEQYF. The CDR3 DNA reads TGCGCCAGCAGCCAAGGAGGGGGGGCCTTTTCGTCCTACGAGCAGTACTTC.

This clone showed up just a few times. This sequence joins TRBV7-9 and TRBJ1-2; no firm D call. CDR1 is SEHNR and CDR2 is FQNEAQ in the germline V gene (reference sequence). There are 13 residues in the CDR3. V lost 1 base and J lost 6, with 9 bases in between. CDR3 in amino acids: CASSLVRGNGYTF. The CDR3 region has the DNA TGTGCCAGCAGCTTAGTTCGCGGAAATGGCTACACCTTC.

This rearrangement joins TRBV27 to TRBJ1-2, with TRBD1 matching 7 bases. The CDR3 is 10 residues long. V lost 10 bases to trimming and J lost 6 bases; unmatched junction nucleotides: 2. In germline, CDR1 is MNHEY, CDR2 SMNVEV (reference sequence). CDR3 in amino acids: CATRGDGYTF. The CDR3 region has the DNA TGTGCCACCAGGGGGGATGGCTACACCTTC.

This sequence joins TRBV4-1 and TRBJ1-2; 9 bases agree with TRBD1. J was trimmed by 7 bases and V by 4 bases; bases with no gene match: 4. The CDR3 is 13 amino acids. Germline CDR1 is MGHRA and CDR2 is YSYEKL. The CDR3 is CASSLQGAVGYTF. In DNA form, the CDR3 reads TGCGCCAGCAGCCTACAGGGGGCGGTTGGCTACACCTTC.

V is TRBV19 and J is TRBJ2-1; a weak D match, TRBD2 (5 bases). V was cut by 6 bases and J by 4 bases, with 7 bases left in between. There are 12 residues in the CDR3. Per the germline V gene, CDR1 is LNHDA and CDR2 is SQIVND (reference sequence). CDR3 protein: CASREGYNEQFF. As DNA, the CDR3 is TGTGCCAGTAGAGAGGGTTACAATGAGCAGTTCTTC.

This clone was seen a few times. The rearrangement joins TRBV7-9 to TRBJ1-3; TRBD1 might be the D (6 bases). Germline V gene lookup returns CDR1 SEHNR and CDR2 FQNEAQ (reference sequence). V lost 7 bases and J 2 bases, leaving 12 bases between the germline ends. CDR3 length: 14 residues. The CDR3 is CASTWTEPGNTIYF. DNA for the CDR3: TGTGCCAGCACCTGGACAGAACCTGGAAACACCATATATTTT.